The 8 T cell receptor beta chains reported below all come from one sample, sequenced in a study of patients and donors after allogeneic stem cell transplantation. TCRdb redid the calling of the RT-PCR reads with MiXCR, one entry per CDR3 protein. This table holds about 200,000 distinct CDR3 sequences, 40% to 45% found once. The sample taken for sequencing was blood, either unsorted or a sorted T cell fraction (not recorded which). The source of these receptors is a human donor who was either an allogeneic HSCT recipient or a stem cell or donor lymphocyte infusion donor (not recorded which). It is not recorded whose cells these are; they may come from a transplant donor.

This rearrangement joins TRBV12-3 or TRBV12-4 to TRBJ2-1, with D tentatively TRBD2 (6 bases). The CDR3 runs 13 residues. The ends were cut back, 6 bases at V and 9 bases at J, with 15 bases in the middle. The CDR3 here is CASSSLQGGEQFF. The CDR3 nucleotides are TGTGCCAGCAGCTCACTTCAGGGAGGTGAGCAGTTCTTC.

The chain joins TRBV6-2 or TRBV6-3 to TRBJ2-1; 11 positions agree with TRBD2. V was clipped by 4 bases and J by 8 bases; unmatched bases: 7. CDR1 and CDR2 from the germline V gene are MNHEY and SVGEGT. There are 15 residues in the CDR3. The CDR3 DNA reads as TGTGCCAGCAGTTCCGGGGGGACTAGCGGACATGAGCAGTTCTTC. Translating it yields CASSSGGTSGHEQFF.

The chain uses TRBV6-5 and TRBJ1-5, with 9 bases that match TRBD1. With V trimmed by 6 bases and J by 7 bases, 7 bases remained unmatched. This CDR3 comprises 14 residues. Germline CDR1 reads MNHEY; CDR2 reads SVGAGI. This CDR3 reads CASRGQGEWQPQHF. CDR3 bases: TGTGCCAGCAGGGGACAGGGTGAGTGGCAGCCCCAGCATTTT.

This clonotype has more than one count but fewer than ten. This chain uses TRBV12-3 or TRBV12-4 with TRBJ1-2; D ambiguous. CDR3 length: 11 residues. The V end was cut by 6 bases, the J end by 10 bases, with 12 bases between. CDR3 in amino acids: CASRPGDPYTF. The CDR3 DNA reads TGTGCCAGCAGGCCTGGTGATCCCTACACCTTC.

The rearrangement joins TRBV5-1 to TRBJ2-1; no reliable D call. CDR3 length: 16 residues. The germline CDR1 and CDR2 sequences are SGHRS and YFSETQ. Deletions cut 0 bases from V and 0 bases from J, with 10 bases between. This CDR3 is CASSLGLPFSYNEQFF. CDR3 DNA: TGCGCCAGCAGCTTGGGGCTACCGTTCTCCTACAATGAGCAGTTCTTC.

On this clonotype itself: At one end the junction does not follow the germline gene, possibly because of a read error. CDR3 sequence (DNA): TGCAGTGCTATTCCCTACAATTCACCCCTCCACTTT. As protein: CSAIPYNSPLHF. The chain couples TRBV20-1 to TRBJ1-6; D not resolved. The germline V gene has CDR1 DFQATT and CDR2 SNEGSKA (reference sequence). This CDR3 spans 12 amino acids.

This clonotype was seen ten or more times. V is TRBV20-1 and J is TRBJ1-1; 7 nucleotides agree with TRBD1. The CDR3 runs to 15 residues. The germline V gene has CDR1 DFQATT and CDR2 SNEGSKA (reference sequence). V lost 2 bases and J lost 4; bases outside the gene matches: 10. CDR3 amino acids: CSARSTGNAPTEAFF. The CDR3 DNA is TGCAGTGCTAGATCGACAGGGAATGCCCCCACTGAAGCTTTCTTT.

This clonotype was counted only a few times. This chain joins TRBV5-1 and TRBJ2-1; D ambiguous. The CDR3 runs to 14 residues. Per the germline V gene, CDR1 is SGHRS and CDR2 is YFSETQ. Trimming left V 0 bases short and J 4 bases short, with 8 bases between. The CDR3 sequence is CASSLGIVYNEQFF. The CDR3 DNA sequence: TGCGCCAGCAGCTTGGGGATAGTTTACAATGAGCAGTTCTTC. The whole variable domain, filled in from reference TRBV5-1 and TRBJ2-1, reads KAGVTQTPRYLIKTRGQQVTLSCSPISGHRSVSWYQQTPGQGLQFLFEYFSETQRNKGNFPGRFSGRQFSNSRSEMNVSTLELGDSALYLCASSLGIVYNEQFFGPGTRLTVL.